Presented here are 8 T cell receptor beta chains from one specimen sequenced in a study of identical twins. TCRdb reanalysed the 5' RACE reads using MiXCR and keeps one entry per CDR3 protein. Of hundreds of thousands of distinct CDR3 sequences in the sample, around 20% were seen once. The same specimen was also included in a second study, on T cells expressing NK-cell markers.

Sequencing was performed on PBMCs. The receptors stem from a woman between 18 and 29 years old in good health.

CDR3 bases: TGTGCCAGCAGTTTTCTTGCCTCCAATCAGCCCCAGCATTTT. Protein sequence: CASSFLASNQPQHF. The chain joins TRBV27 to TRBJ1-5; D unresolved. CDR3 length equals 14 residues. V was cut by 3 bases and J by 3 bases, with 9 bases left in between. CDR1 and CDR2 (germline): MNHEY, SMNVEV (reference sequence).

This clonotype came up many times. The chain employs TRBV29-1 and TRBJ2-1, with 10 bases lining up with TRBD1. The germline V gene encodes CDR1 SQVTM and CDR2 ANQGSEA. Trimming cost V 7 bases and J 8 bases; bases outside gene matches: 2. There are 11 residues in the CDR3. This CDR3 is CSAGQGDEQFF. CDR3 sequence (DNA): TGCAGCGCCGGACAGGGGGATGAGCAGTTCTTC.

V and J are TRBV20-1 and TRBJ2-6; tentatively, D is TRBD1 (6 bases). The CDR3 has 16 amino acids. V dropped 1 base and J dropped 0 bases, with 10 bases sitting between them. Germline V lookup: CDR1 DFQATT, CDR2 SNEGSKA (reference sequence). The DNA for the CDR3 is TGCAGTGCTAGAGCAGGGGACCCCTCTGGGGCCAACGTCCTGACTTTC. Its translation: CSARAGDPSGANVLTF.

V gene TRBV12-3 or TRBV12-4 combines with J gene TRBJ1-5; D unresolved. Deletions cut 7 bases from V and 0 bases from J, with 7 bases between. The CDR3 length is 13 residues. The CDR3 DNA is TGTGCCAGCACTGCGGATAGCAATCAGCCCCAGCATTTT. Amino acids: CASTADSNQPQHF.

Many counts were recorded for this clonotype. The rearrangement links TRBV20-1 to TRBJ2-5; tentative D call: TRBD1 (7 bases). Germline V gene sequence: CDR1 DFQATT, CDR2 SNEGSKA (reference sequence). With 5 bases removed from V and 4 bases from J, the gap between germline ends came to 11 bases. CDR3 length: 12 amino acids. Written as DNA, the CDR3 is TGCAGTGCTGTTCAGGGGGGAGAGACCCAGTACTTC. Translated: CSAVQGGETQYF.

This clonotype was counted only a few times. This chain connects TRBV6-2 or TRBV6-3 to TRBJ2-1; 11 bases map to TRBD2. CDR1 is MNHEY, CDR2 SVGEGT, per germline. CDR3 length equals 15 residues. V shed 6 bases, J shed 8 bases, and the junction held 9 bases outside the gene matches. The CDR3 region has the DNA TGTGCCAGCAGGGAACTAGCGGGAGTTTCGGATGAGCAGTTCTTC. Translating it yields CASRELAGVSDEQFF.

This clonotype was found a few times. The chain couples TRBV20-1 to TRBJ1-1; D call uncertain. This CDR3 contains 13 residues. Germline values: CDR1 DFQATT, CDR2 SNEGSKA (reference sequence). V was pared by 5 bases and J by 0 bases, with 10 bases between. Written as DNA, the CDR3 is TGCAGTGCTTCGGGAAGCATGAACACTGAAGCTTTCTTT. This encodes CSASGSMNTEAFF.

This clonotype was seen a handful of times. The V call is TRBV12-3 or TRBV12-4, the J call TRBJ2-1; the match to TRBD1 covers 7 bases. With 10 bases clipped from V and 7 bases from J, the junction kept 13 bases outside the gene matches. This CDR3 has 14 residues. CDR3 sequence (DNA): TGTGCCACCGGACAGGCCTTTCGTCGGAATGAGCAGTTCTTC. Translating it yields CATGQAFRRNEQFF.